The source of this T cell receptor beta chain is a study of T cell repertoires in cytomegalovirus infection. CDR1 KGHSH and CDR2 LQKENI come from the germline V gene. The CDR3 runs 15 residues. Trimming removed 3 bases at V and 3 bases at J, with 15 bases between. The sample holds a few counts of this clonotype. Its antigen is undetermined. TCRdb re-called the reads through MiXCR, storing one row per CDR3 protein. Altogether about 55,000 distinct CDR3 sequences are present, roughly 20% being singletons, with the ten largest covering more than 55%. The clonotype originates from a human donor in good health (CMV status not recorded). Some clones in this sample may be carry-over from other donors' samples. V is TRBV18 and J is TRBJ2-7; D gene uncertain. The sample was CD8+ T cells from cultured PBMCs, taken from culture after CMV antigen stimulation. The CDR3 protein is CASSPGSGPIYEQYF. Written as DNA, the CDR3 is TGTGCCAGCTCACCCGGTTCCGGACCTATCTACGAGCAGTACTTC.